Sequencing of this TCR beta chain was carried out in a study of PD-1 blockade in classical Hodgkin lymphoma. Study-wide results and caveats: Unlike CD8+ TCR diversity, which did not rise significantly by C4D1, CD4+ TCR diversity did. Baseline diversity resembling that of newly diagnosed patients was seen in complete responders.

Data came from immunoSEQ multiplex PCR; TCRdb stores just in-frame clones and leaves some out. The sample holds about 24,000 clones, over 65% seen once. CDR1 and CDR2 from the germline V gene are ENHRY and SYGVKD. CDR3 length equals 16 residues. Documented time point: cycle 4 day 1 (C4D1), after more than five weeks of nivolumab. Exposure to brentuximab vedotin varied, and each patient had relapsed following autologous stem cell transplantation. Complete response, partial response or progressive disease made up the best responses. On this clone: Its antigen is not identified. Sequence at one end of the junction differs from germline and may be a read error.

This TCR was recovered from a human donor with classical Hodgkin lymphoma. The chain links TRBV10-3 to TRBJ2-2, with 9 positions matching TRBD1. Here the sequenced sample was peripheral blood mononuclear cells (PBMCs), taken before the fourth cycle of nivolumab. CDR3 DNA: TGTGCCATCAGTGGGACAGGGGCGGAGAACGCCGGGGAGCTGTTTTTT. This gives the protein CAISGTGAENAGELFF.